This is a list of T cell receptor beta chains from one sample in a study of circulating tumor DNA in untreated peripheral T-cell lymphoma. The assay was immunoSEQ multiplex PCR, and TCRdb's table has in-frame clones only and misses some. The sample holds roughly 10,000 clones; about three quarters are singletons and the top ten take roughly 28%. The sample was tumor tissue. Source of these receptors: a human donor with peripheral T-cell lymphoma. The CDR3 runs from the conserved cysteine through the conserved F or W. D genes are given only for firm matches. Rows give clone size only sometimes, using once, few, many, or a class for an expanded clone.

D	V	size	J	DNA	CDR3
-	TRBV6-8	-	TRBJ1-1	TGTGCCAGCAGCACTCAACAACCCGGTGGTGAAGCTTTCTTT	CASSTQQPGGEAFF
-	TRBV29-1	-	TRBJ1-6	TGCAGCGTCCGAGGAGGGGGAGATTCACCCCTCCACTTT	CSVRGGGDSPLHF
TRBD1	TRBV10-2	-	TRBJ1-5	TGCGCCAGCAGTGGGACAGGGGAAGAGCCCCAGCATTTT	CASSGTGEEPQHF
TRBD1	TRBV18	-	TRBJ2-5	TGTGCCAGCTCTCCAGGGGGCAGGGAGACCCAGTACTTC	CASSPGGRETQYF
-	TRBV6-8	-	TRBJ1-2	TGTGCCAGCAGTTACTCCGGATTGCCTGGAGGCCCTAACTATGGCTACACCTTC	CASSYSGLPGGPNYGYTF
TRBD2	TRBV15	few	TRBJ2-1	TGTGCCACCAGCAGCGGGGGGGACTGGAATGAGCAGTTCTTC	CATSSGGDWNEQFF
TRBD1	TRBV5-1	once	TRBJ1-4	TGCGCCAGCAGCCACCGACAGGGGGCTAAAAGTAATGAAAAACTGTTTTTT	CASSHRQGAKSNEKLFF
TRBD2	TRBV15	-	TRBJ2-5	TGTGCCACCAGCCGATTCGGGGACTACTCTCCCCAAGAGACCCAGTACTTC	CATSRFGDYSPQETQYF
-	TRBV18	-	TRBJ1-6	TGTGCCAGCTCTTCGGACGGGGGGGGGTCACCCCTCCACTTT	CASSSDGGGSPLHF
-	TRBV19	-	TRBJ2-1	TGTGCCAGTAGCGTCAAGGGGGGACCTTGGGGTGAGCAGTTCTTC	CASSVKGGPWGEQFF
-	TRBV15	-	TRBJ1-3	TGTGCCACCAGCAGAGTGGAGGATTCTGGAAACACCATATATTTT	CATSRVEDSGNTIYF
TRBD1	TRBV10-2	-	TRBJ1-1	TGCGCCAGCTACCGACAGGGGGGCACTGAAGCTTTCTTT	CASYRQGGTEAFF
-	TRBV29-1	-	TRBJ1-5	TGCAGCGTGAGGACCGGGTACAATCAGCCCCAGCATTTT	CSVRTGYNQPQHF
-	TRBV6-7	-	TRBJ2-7	TGTGCTAGCAGTCCCCACGACTACGAGCAGTACTTC	CASSPHDYEQYF
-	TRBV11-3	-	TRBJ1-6	TGTGCCAGCAGCTCGCAGGGTCTTCATAATTCACCCCTCCACTTT	CASSSQGLHNSPLHF
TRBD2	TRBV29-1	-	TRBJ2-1	TGCAGCGTTGTTGGGGGAGGGTACAATGAGCAGTTCTTC	CSVVGGGYNEQFF
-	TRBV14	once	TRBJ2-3	TGTGCCAGCAGTCCGCCGGCAGATACGCAGTATTTT	CASSPPADTQYF
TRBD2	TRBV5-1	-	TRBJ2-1	TGCGCCAGCAGCTCGGCGGGGGGGCACAATGAGCAGTTCTTC	CASSSAGGHNEQFF
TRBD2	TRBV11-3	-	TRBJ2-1	TGTGCCAGCAGCCGAATTAGCGGGGGAGCCTACAATGAGCAGTTCTTC	CASSRISGGAYNEQFF
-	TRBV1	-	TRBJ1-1	TGCGCCAGCAGCCAACTAGGGGGCACTGAAGCTTTCTTT	CASSQLGGTEAFF
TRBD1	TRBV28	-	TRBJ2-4	TGTGCCAGCAGTTTATCCAGGGGGATGTCCAAAAACATTCAGTACTTC	CASSLSRGMSKNIQYF
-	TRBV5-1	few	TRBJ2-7	TGCGCCAGCAGCTTCGCAGGGGCCTCCTACGAGCAGTACTTC	CASSFAGASYEQYF
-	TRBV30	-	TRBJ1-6	TGTGCCTGGAGGTGGGGGAATTCACCCCTCCATTTT	CAWRWGNSPLHF
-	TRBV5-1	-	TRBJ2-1	TGCGCCAGCAGCCTCCAGGGGGGGTGGAATGAGCAGTTCTTC	CASSLQGGWNEQFF
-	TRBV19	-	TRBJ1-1	TGTGCCAGTAGTATGAGCGGTTCGGGAAGAACTGAAGCTTTCTTT	CASSMSGSGRTEAFF
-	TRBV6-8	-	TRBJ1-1	TGTGCCAGCAGTTACTCCGGGTCAGGGAGGGTTTTCTTT	CASSYSGSGRVFF
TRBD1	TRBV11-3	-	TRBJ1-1	TGTGCCAGCAGCTTTTACCGACAGGGGAACACTGAAGCTTTCTTT	CASSFYRQGNTEAFF
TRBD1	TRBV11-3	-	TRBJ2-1	TGTGCCAGCAGCCCCGGACCGGGACAGGGCAGGAATGAGCAGTTCTTC	CASSPGPGQGRNEQFF
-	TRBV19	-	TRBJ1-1	TGTGCCAGTTCCAGGACAGTGATGAACACTGAAGCTTTCTTT	CASSRTVMNTEAFF
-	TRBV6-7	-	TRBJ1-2	TGTGCCAGCAGTTACTCGGCAGAGTTTTATGGCTACACCTTC	CASSYSAEFYGYTF
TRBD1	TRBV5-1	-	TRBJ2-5	TGCGCCAGCAGCTTGGACCCCAGGGGGCGCCCAGAGACCCAGTACTTC	CASSLDPRGRPETQYF
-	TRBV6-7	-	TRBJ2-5	TGTGCCAGCAGTTACCTAGGCCTATCCCCCCAAGAGACCCAGTACTTC	CASSYLGLSPQETQYF
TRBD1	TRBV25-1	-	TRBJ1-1	TGTGCCAGCACCAACACAGGGGTAACTGAAGCTTTCTTT	CASTNTGVTEAFF
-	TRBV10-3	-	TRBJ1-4	TGTGCCATCAGTGAATCGGCTGCCAATGAAAAACTGTTTTTT	CAISESAANEKLFF
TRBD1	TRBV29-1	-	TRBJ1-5	TGCAGCGTTGGACAGGGGGCTTTTCAGCCCCAGCATTTT	CSVGQGAFQPQHF
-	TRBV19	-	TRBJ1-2	TGTGCCAGTAGTATGAGACAGCGAAACTATGGCTACACCTTC	CASSMRQRNYGYTF
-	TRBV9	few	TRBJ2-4	TGTGCCAGCAGTGAAGAGGCTCGGGGTGACATTCAGTACTTC	CASSEEARGDIQYF
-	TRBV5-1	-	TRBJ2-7	TGCGCCAGCAGCTTGGCACCGGATTTAACCTACGAGCAGTACTTC	CASSLAPDLTYEQYF
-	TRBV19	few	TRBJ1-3	TGTGCCAGTAGTTTCTACTACAAGGCGGACACCATATATTTT	CASSFYYKADTIYF
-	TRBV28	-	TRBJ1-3	TGTGCCAGCCTCGACACGACTGGAAACACCATATATTTT	CASLDTTGNTIYF
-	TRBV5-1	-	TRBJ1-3	TGCGCCAGCAGCTTGGATCCAGCGCAGATTGGAAACACCATATATTTT	CASSLDPAQIGNTIYF
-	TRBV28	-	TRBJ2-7	TGTGCCAGCAGTTTATCGGGGCCTGGCTTGGAGCAGTACTTC	CASSLSGPGLEQYF
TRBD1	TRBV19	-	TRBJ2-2	TGTGCCAGTAGTCGGATCCGGGACAGGGGGCAACTCGACACCGGGGAGCTGTTTTTT	CASSRIRDRGQLDTGELFF
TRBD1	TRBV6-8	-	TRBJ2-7	TGTGCCAGCAGTTACTCGCGCAGGGGGTACTACGAGCAGTACTTC	CASSYSRRGYYEQYF
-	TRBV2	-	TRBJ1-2	TGTGCCAGCAGTGTCGGGCCCCCGAGCGGCTACACCTTC	CASSVGPPSGYTF
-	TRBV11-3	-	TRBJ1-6	TGTGCCAGCAGCTTAGGAGGGATTAATTCACCCCTCCACTTT	CASSLGGINSPLHF
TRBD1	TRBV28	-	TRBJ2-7	TGTGCCAGCAGTTGGAGGACAGGGCCTCTGATCGAGCAGTACTTC	CASSWRTGPLIEQYF
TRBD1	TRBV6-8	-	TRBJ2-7	TGTGCCATCAGTACAGGGGGGACCTACGAGCAGTACTTC	CAISTGGTYEQYF
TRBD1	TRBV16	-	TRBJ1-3	TGTGCCAGCAGCCATCCCCCCGCCGGACAGGACCCTGGAAACACCATATATTTT	CASSHPPAGQDPGNTIYF
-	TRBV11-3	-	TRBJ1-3	TGTGCCAGCAGCTTAGACGAAAGACGAAACACCATATATTTT	CASSLDERRNTIYF
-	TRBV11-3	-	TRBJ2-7	TGTGCCAGCAGCCCGCAACGAGGGGGAGGACACCGCGAGCAGTACTTC	CASSPQRGGGHREQYF
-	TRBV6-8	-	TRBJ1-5	TGTGCCAGCAGTGCCTCGGGGGAAGAACAGCCCCAGCATTTT	CASSASGEEQPQHF
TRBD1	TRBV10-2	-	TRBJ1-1	TGCGCCAGCAGTGACCTCCGGGACAGGAACACTGAAGCTTTCTTT	CASSDLRDRNTEAFF
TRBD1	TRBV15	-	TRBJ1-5	TGTGCCACCAGCAGAGTTCGGACAGGGCCCTTAGGGCCCCAGCATTTT	CATSRVRTGPLGPQHF
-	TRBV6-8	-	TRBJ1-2	TGTGCCAGCAGTTACTCGAAGAACAGACCCAACTATGGCTACACCTTC	CASSYSKNRPNYGYTF
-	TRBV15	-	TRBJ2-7	TGTGCCACCAGCAGAGATAGGGCGAGGTACTCGTCTTCCTACGAGCAGTACTTC	CATSRDRARYSSSYEQYF
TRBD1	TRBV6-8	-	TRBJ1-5	TGTGCCAGCAGTTACTCGGGAACCGGGACAGGGCGAAGCAATCAGCCCCAGCATTTT	CASSYSGTGTGRSNQPQHF
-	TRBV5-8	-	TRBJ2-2	TGTGCCAGCAGCTTAGCGGTCAGGGAAACCGGGGAGCTGTTTTTT	CASSLAVRETGELFF
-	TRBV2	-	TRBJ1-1	TGTGCCAGCAGAAACACAGGGTGGGAAGCTGAAGCTTTCTTT	CASRNTGWEAEAFF